The clone carrying this T cell receptor (beta chain) has a handful of counts. Single TCR cDNA molecules each had their own unique molecular identifier. TCRdb recomputed calls from the 5' RACE reads with MiXCR, one row per CDR3 protein. Of 50,000 to 65,000 distinct CDR3 sequences listed, approximately 8% are singletons. This record comes from a study of spatial heterogeneity in lung cancer. Study as a whole: Fewer alpha-chain than beta-chain sequences were consistently detected. Averaged across combinations, each unique TCR and UMI pairing appeared more than ten times in raw reads, which were uncorrected.

V was clipped by 0 bases and J by 7 bases, with 21 bases between them. The CDR3 consists of 17 residues. Germline V gene data show CDR1 as SGDLS and CDR2 as YYNGEE. Sample time point: sample taken at primary tumor resection. Whole RNA obtained from tumor, nontumor lung or frozen PBMC underwent sequencing without sorting. The TCR originated in a female donor with early-stage non-small cell lung cancer. The material was PBMCs, obtained at surgery. This chain uses TRBV9 with TRBJ2-3; D is undetermined. This CDR3 reads CASSVESGQLGVHTQYF. CDR3 coding DNA: TGTGCCAGCAGCGTAGAGTCGGGCCAATTAGGCGTCCATACGCAGTATTTT.